Presented here are 20 T cell receptor beta chains from one specimen sequenced in a study of patients and donors after allogeneic stem cell transplantation. MiXCR was run by TCRdb on the RT-PCR reads, yielding one entry per CDR3 protein. The table includes under 200,000 distinct CDR3 sequences, 30% detected once. The sample comprised blood, either unsorted or a sorted T cell fraction (not recorded which). The receptors here all came from a human donor who was either an allogeneic HSCT recipient or a stem cell or donor lymphocyte infusion donor (not recorded which). It is not recorded whose cells these are; they may come from a transplant donor.

This clonotype was observed a few times. The chain links TRBV6-5 to TRBJ1-5, with 7 nucleotides matching TRBD1. J was trimmed by 2 bases and V by 6 bases; bases with no gene match: 4. Germline CDR1 is MNHEY and CDR2 is SVGAGI. The CDR3 is 14 amino acids. The CDR3 coding sequence is TGTGCCAGCAGAGCAGGGGGACGCAATCAGCCCCAGCATTTT. As protein: CASRAGGRNQPQHF.

This chain joins TRBV12-3 or TRBV12-4 and TRBJ2-2, with 12 bases identical to TRBD2. The CDR3 runs 17 residues. V was clipped by 1 base and J by 5 bases; unmatched bases: 5. CDR3 in DNA: TGTGCCAGCAGTTTAGTTCTAGCGGGAGGGATAACCGGGGAGCTGTTTTTT. Protein product: CASSLVLAGGITGELFF.

V and J are TRBV27 and TRBJ2-2, with a weak D call TRBD1 (6 bases). This CDR3 contains 15 residues. With 6 bases removed from V and 6 bases from J, the gap between germline ends came to 17 bases. The germline V gene has CDR1 MNHEY and CDR2 SMNVEV (reference sequence). CDR3 bases: TGTGCCAGCAGGTCGTACAGGGTTTGGGCCGGGGAGCTGTTTTTT. Translating gives CASRSYRVWAGELFF.

The chain combines TRBV7-3 with TRBJ2-1, with a weak D call TRBD1 (6 bases). Per germline, CDR1 SGHTA and CDR2 FQGTGA. Trimming took 5 bases from V and 10 from J, leaving 21 bases between them. The CDR3 is 15 residues long. The CDR3 coding sequence is TGTGCCAGCAGCGCAGTTTCAGGGGCGGCTGGAGAGCAGTTCTTC. Its protein product is CASSAVSGAAGEQFF.

The V gene is TRBV6-5, the J gene TRBJ2-3; 7 nucleotides line up with TRBD2. The length of the CDR3 is 12 residues. The germline V gene encodes CDR1 MNHEY and CDR2 SVGAGI. V was clipped by 6 bases and J by 6 bases; unmatched bases: 3. DNA of the CDR3: TGTGCCAGCAGACTCGGGGGGGATACGCAGTATTTT. It specifies CASRLGGDTQYF.

The rearrangement links TRBV9 to TRBJ2-2; 12 bases are a match to TRBD1. V shed 4 bases and J 7 bases; nucleotides not matched to a gene: 11. CDR3 size: 17 residues. Germline V gene data show CDR1 as SGDLS and CDR2 as YYNGEE. The CDR3 loop reads CASSTRGTGGDGGELFF. In nucleotides, the CDR3 is TGTGCCAGCAGCACCAGGGGGACAGGGGGCGACGGCGGGGAGCTGTTTTTT.

The chain uses TRBV14 and TRBJ2-2, with D perhaps matching TRBD1 or TRBD2 (5 bases each). Deletions cut 1 base from V and 5 bases from J, with 8 bases between. In germline, CDR1 is SGHDN, CDR2 FVKESK. This CDR3 is built from 14 residues. CDR3 sequence reads: CASSQGGTTGELFF. The CDR3 region has the DNA TGTGCCAGCAGCCAAGGGGGGACGACCGGGGAGCTGTTTTTT.

This clonotype came up a few times. The V gene is TRBV4-2, the J gene TRBJ1-3, with a tentative D call TRBD1 (6 bases). The germline V gene encodes CDR1 LGHNA and CDR2 YNFKEQ. There are 17 residues in the CDR3. V lost 0 bases and J lost 3, with 15 bases in between. CDR3 amino acids: CASSQEVLQGGGNTIYF. In nucleotides, the CDR3 is TGTGCCAGCAGCCAAGAGGTACTACAGGGTGGTGGAAACACCATATATTTT.

This chain links TRBV27 with TRBJ2-2; TRBD1 matches at 8 bases. Germline V gene data show CDR1 as MNHEY and CDR2 as SMNVEV (reference sequence). V shed 6 bases, J shed 2 bases, and the junction held 5 bases outside the gene matches. This CDR3 has 15 amino acids. CDR3: CASSQDRANTGELFF. CDR3 sequence (DNA): TGTGCCAGCAGCCAGGACAGGGCCAACACCGGGGAGCTGTTTTTT.

V is TRBV5-1 and J is TRBJ2-1; 8 bases map to TRBD1. V shed 3 bases and J 6 bases; nucleotides not matched to a gene: 2. The CDR3 length is 13 residues. The germline CDR1 and CDR2 sequences are SGHRS and YFSETQ. CDR3 coding DNA: TGCGCCAGCAGCTATACAGGGGGCAATGAGCAGTTCTTC. Translation gives CASSYTGGNEQFF. Together with reference TRBV5-1 and TRBJ2-1, the CDR3 gives the full variable domain: KAGVTQTPRYLIKTRGQQVTLSCSPISGHRSVSWYQQTPGQGLQFLFEYFSETQRNKGNFPGRFSGRQFSNSRSEMNVSTLELGDSALYLCASSYTGGNEQFFGPGTRLTVL.

This clonotype occurred many times. At one end the junction does not follow the germline gene, possibly because of a read error. The chain recombines TRBV7-7 with TRBJ1-3, with no clear D. This CDR3 has 14 residues. The germline V gene has CDR1 SSHAT and CDR2 FNYEAQ (reference sequence). CDR3 nucleotide sequence: TGTGCTAGCAGCTTAGAGGGTTCTGGAAACACCATATATTTT. This gives the protein CASSLEGSGNTIYF.

The chain uses TRBV7-2 and TRBJ1-6, with 9 nucleotides matching TRBD1. The V and J ends lost 5 bases and 9 bases, in that order; junction bases with no gene match: 8. Germline V gene data show CDR1 as SGHTA and CDR2 as FQGNSA. The CDR3 is made up of 15 amino acids. The CDR3 nucleotides are TGTGCCAGCAGCGGACGGACAGGGGAAGGTTCACCCCTCCACTTT. Translation: CASSGRTGEGSPLHF.

About this clonotype itself: This CDR3 fails to terminate in the conserved phenylalanine or tryptophan, so it likely reflects a read error. V and J are TRBV7-9 and TRBJ1-1, with TRBD1 matching over 9 bases. J was trimmed by 5 bases and V by 4 bases; bases with no gene match: 5. The CDR3 has 14 amino acids. Germline CDR1 and CDR2: SEHNR and FQNEAQ (reference sequence). The CDR3 protein is CASSSTGGRTEAFL. The CDR3 DNA reads TGTGCCAGCAGCTCGACAGGGGGTAGGACTGAAGCTTTCTTG.

The chain uses TRBV10-2 and TRBJ2-5, with D perhaps matching TRBD1 or TRBD2 (5 bases each). Germline V CDR1 and CDR2: WSHSY, SAAADI. V lost 11 bases to trimming and J lost 5 bases, with 12 bases between them. CDR3 length equals 11 residues. CDR3 nucleotides: TGCGCCTGTTGGGGCGGGGAGACCCAGTACTTC. Protein: CACWGGETQYF.

The chain carries TRBV7-2 and TRBJ2-3; D not certain. The germline V and J ends were trimmed by 1 base and 6 bases, with 5 bases remaining between them. This CDR3 is built from 12 residues. Per the germline V gene, CDR1 is SGHTA and CDR2 is FQGNSA. The CDR3 region has the DNA TGTGCCAGCAGCTTAGAATGGGATACGCAGTATTTT. It yields the protein CASSLEWDTQYF.

In its sample, this clonotype was seen a few times. The chain recombines TRBV5-1 with TRBJ1-2; 8 bases line up with TRBD1. Trimming removed 5 bases from V and 9 bases from J; junction bases left unmatched: 12. The CDR3 loop spans 14 amino acids. The germline CDR1 and CDR2 sequences are SGHRS and YFSETQ. As DNA, the CDR3 is TGCGCCAGCAGACCCGGGACAGGAGGAAGTAGCTACACCTTC. Residues: CASRPGTGGSSYTF.

The V call is TRBV5-1, the J call TRBJ2-3; 7 bases agree with TRBD1. The J segment lost 2 bases and the V segment lost 7 bases, leaving 7 bases of the junction unmatched. The CDR3 covers 14 residues. Germline V lookup: CDR1 SGHRS, CDR2 YFSETQ. The CDR3 sequence is CASGPDRATDTQYF. DNA for the CDR3: TGCGCCAGCGGACCCGACAGGGCCACAGATACGCAGTATTTT.

This clonotype was seen a few times. The rearrangement joins TRBV5-6 to TRBJ2-3; maybe TRBD1 (6 bases). V gave up 5 bases and J gave up 4 bases, with 11 bases separating them. In germline, CDR1 is SGHDT, CDR2 YYEEEE. CDR3 length equals 13 residues. The chain's CDR3 is CASRRQAADTQYF. CDR3 bases: TGTGCCAGCAGAAGACAGGCCGCAGATACGCAGTATTTT.

This clonotype was seen ten or more times. The chain links TRBV6-6 to TRBJ1-6; 7 bases fit TRBD1. The CDR3 has 16 residues. Germline values: CDR1 MNHNY, CDR2 SVGAGI (reference sequence). J was trimmed by 2 bases and V by 6 bases; bases with no gene match: 7. This chain's CDR3 is CASSYGGGAYNSPLHF. DNA for the CDR3: TGTGCCAGCAGCTATGGAGGGGGCGCCTATAATTCACCCCTCCACTTT.

The gene calls are TRBV5-1 and TRBJ1-2; possibly TRBD1 for D (6 bases). In germline, CDR1 is SGHRS, CDR2 YFSETQ. V lost 3 bases and J 4 bases, leaving 13 bases between the germline ends. There are 14 residues in the CDR3. The CDR3 sequence: CASSSGALLYGYTF. CDR3 bases: TGCGCCAGCAGCTCAGGGGCACTCCTCTATGGCTACACCTTC.